The 19 T cell receptor beta chains below all came from one sample that was sequenced in a study of blood T cells in healthy people across ages. A second PCR of 7 to 11 cycles used a sample-barcoded 5' primer and a J-beta primer mix. Via MiXCR, TCRdb re-called the 5' RACE reads, giving one row per CDR3 protein. The profile shows 2 million or so distinct CDR3 sequences, about 49% of them singletons. Sequencing used blood. The receptors were gathered from a woman aged 40 to 49 in good health.

The rearrangement joins TRBV12-3 or TRBV12-4 to TRBJ2-1, with D maybe TRBD1 (5 bases). Trimming shortened V by 6 bases and J by 2 bases, and 14 bases separated the two germline ends. This CDR3 has 15 amino acids. For the CDR3, the DNA is TGTGCCAGCAGGTCACAGGTGGGGACCTACAATGAGCAGTTCTTC. This sequence encodes CASRSQVGTYNEQFF.

Only one count was recorded for this clonotype. The chain has TRBV7-2 and TRBJ1-2; D ambiguous. V lost 2 bases to trimming and J lost 1 base, with 8 bases between them. Germline assignment: CDR1 SGHTA and CDR2 FQGNSA. The CDR3 length is 14 residues. The CDR3 DNA follows: TGTGCCAGCAGCTTATATGGCGTTAACTATGGCTACACCTTC. This encodes CASSLYGVNYGYTF.

This clonotype was picked up a small number of times. The chain recombines TRBV7-2 with TRBJ1-2; 8 bases map to TRBD1. From germline, CDR1 is SGHTA and CDR2 FQGNSA. This CDR3 is 18 amino acids long. Germline trimming cut 5 bases from V and 4 bases from J; bases unmatched to any gene: 18. The CDR3 here is CASSPRGPGQGNFYGYTF. As DNA, the CDR3 is TGTGCCAGCAGCCCCCGCGGTCCCGGACAGGGTAACTTCTATGGCTACACCTTC.

This rearrangement joins TRBV7-2 to TRBJ2-3, with D perhaps TRBD1 (6 bases). Trimming left V 0 bases short and J 6 bases short, with 13 bases between. Germline V gene data show CDR1 as SGHTA and CDR2 as FQGNSA. The CDR3 loop spans 15 amino acids. CDR3 in amino acids: CASSLATFRGDTQYF. The DNA for the CDR3 is TGTGCCAGCAGCTTAGCGACCTTCAGGGGCGATACGCAGTATTTT. Full variable domain (remainder filled in from reference TRBV7-2 and TRBJ2-3): GAGVSQSPSNKVTEKGKDVELRCDPISGHTALYWYRQSLGQGLEFLIYFQGNSAPDKSGLPSDRFSAERTGGSVSTLTIQRTQQEDSAVYLCASSLATFRGDTQYFGPGTRLTVL.

This clonotype has only a few counts. V usage is TRBV24-1 and J usage is TRBJ2-3; 7 nucleotides line up with TRBD2. There are 14 residues in the CDR3. The ends lost 5 bases at V and 5 bases at J; junction bases unmatched: 6. Germline V gene lookup returns CDR1 KGHDR and CDR2 SFDVKD. CDR3 in DNA: TGTGCCACCAGTGTGACGGGGGGTGGAGATACGCAGTATTTT. Protein sequence: CATSVTGGGDTQYF.

The rearrangement joins TRBV28 to TRBJ1-5; 7 bases are shared with TRBD1. Germline loops: CDR1 MDHEN, CDR2 SYDVKM. V shed 2 bases and J 5 bases; nucleotides not matched to a gene: 6. This CDR3 is built from 15 residues. The CDR3 nucleotides are TGTGCCAGCAGTTTACTGGACAGGAGTTATCAGCCCCAGCATTTT. This gives the protein CASSLLDRSYQPQHF.

The chain uses TRBV6-2 or TRBV6-3 and TRBJ2-1; D may be TRBD1 (6 bases). The V gene lost 2 bases and the J gene lost 9 bases, with 11 bases spanning the gap. CDR3 size: 13 residues. Germline CDR1 reads MNHEY; CDR2 reads SVGEGT. The CDR3: CASSYQGKVEQFF. The CDR3 region has the DNA TGTGCCAGCAGTTACCAGGGGAAGGTTGAGCAGTTCTTC.

There are a few counts of this clonotype. The J gene is TRBJ1-4, the V gene TRBV20-1, with D uncertain. This CDR3 region has 15 residues. Germline loops: CDR1 DFQATT, CDR2 SNEGSKA (reference sequence). Trimming pared 4 bases from V and 0 bases from J, leaving 12 bases between. The CDR3 coding sequence is TGCAGTGCTATGTCCCAGTCTTCAACTAATGAAAAACTGTTTTTT. Its protein is CSAMSQSSTNEKLFF.

This clonotype was found a few times. The V call is TRBV4-2, the J call TRBJ1-4, with TRBD1 identical over 9 bases. This CDR3 comprises 14 residues. After removal of 1 base from V and 6 bases from J, the junction contained 0 bases not matched to a gene. Germline CDR1 LGHNA, CDR2 YNFKEQ. CDR3 bases: TGTGCCAGCAGCCAAGGGGACAGGGATGAAAAACTGTTTTTT. It translates to CASSQGDRDEKLFF.

The chain recombines TRBV7-2 with TRBJ2-5; D is unresolved. Per the germline V gene, CDR1 is SGHTA and CDR2 is FQGNSA. This CDR3 is 15 amino acids long. V gave up 4 bases and J gave up 1 base, with 13 bases separating them. The CDR3 loop is CASSSLEGSQETQYF. The CDR3 DNA sequence: TGTGCCAGCAGCTCCCTCGAAGGGTCCCAAGAGACCCAGTACTTC.

Comments on this clonotype: At one end the junction does not follow the germline gene, possibly because of a read error. The chain employs TRBV9 and TRBJ1-2; 8 positions match TRBD1. The germline CDR1 and CDR2 sequences are SGDLS and YYNGEE. CDR3 length: 14 amino acids. DNA of the CDR3: TGTGCCAGTAGCGTAGGTCAGGGGGCAAAAGGCTACACCTTC. This gives the protein CASSVGQGAKGYTF.

The CDR3 bases are TGCAGCGTTGAAGATTGGGGGGCTAACTATGGCTACACCTTC. Protein: CSVEDWGANYGYTF. This rearrangement joins TRBV29-1 to TRBJ1-2, with TRBD1 as a possible D gene (5 bases). This CDR3 region has 14 residues. CDR1 is SQVTM and CDR2 is ANQGSEA in the germline V gene. The V and J ends lost 0 bases and 0 bases respectively, with 8 bases between them.

The chain combines TRBV13 with TRBJ2-3; D unresolved. CDR1 is PRHDT, CDR2 FYEKMQ, per germline (reference sequence). This CDR3 is built from 15 residues. The ends were cut back, 5 bases at V and 0 bases at J, with 12 bases in the middle. The CDR3 coding sequence is TGTGCCAGCAGCCTCCTTTCCGCTAGCACAGATACGCAGTATTTT. Its translation is CASSLLSASTDTQYF.

The chain joins TRBV5-1 to TRBJ2-7, with 11 bases aligning to TRBD2. Trimming cost V 4 bases and J 6 bases; bases outside gene matches: 12. CDR1 and CDR2 from the germline V gene are SGHRS and YFSETQ. There are 16 residues in the CDR3. CDR3 nucleotides: TGCGCCAGCAGCCTAGCGGGGGGCGTCTCGGATGGCGAGCAGTACTTC. As protein: CASSLAGGVSDGEQYF.

This clonotype was seen a single time. V and J are TRBV28 and TRBJ2-3; 8 nucleotides match TRBD2. Germline V gives CDR1 MDHEN, CDR2 SYDVKM. V trimming: 11 bases; J trimming: 4 bases; junction bases outside the gene matches: 17. The CDR3 length is 16 residues. The CDR3 region is CAAGGGRVEHADTQYF. CDR3 coding DNA: TGTGCCGCGGGAGGAGGGAGGGTGGAGCATGCAGATACGCAGTATTTT.

The rearrangement links TRBV4-1 to TRBJ2-7, with D tentatively TRBD1 (5 bases). The germline CDR1 and CDR2 sequences are MGHRA and YSYEKL. This CDR3 is built from 14 residues. Between the trimmed V and J ends, which lost 6 bases and 0 bases, there was a span of 12 bases. This CDR3 reads CASSRQTFSYEQYF. CDR3 bases: TGCGCCAGCAGTCGACAGACATTCTCCTACGAGCAGTACTTC.

The chain recombines TRBV10-3 with TRBJ2-5; 7 bases agree with TRBD2. V shed 6 bases, J shed 5 bases, and the junction held 12 bases outside the gene matches. Germline CDR1 ENHRY, CDR2 SYGVKD. CDR3 length: 15 residues. CDR3 sequence: CAISPGPEGGETQYF. CDR3 sequence (DNA): TGTGCCATCAGCCCTGGACCGGAGGGAGGGGAGACCCAGTACTTC.

This clonotype was counted once. V and J are TRBV4-2 and TRBJ1-4; TRBD1 might be the D (6 bases). Germline CDR1 LGHNA, CDR2 YNFKEQ. This CDR3 is built from 19 residues. Between the trimmed V and J ends, which lost 0 bases and 0 bases, there was a span of 17 bases. CDR3 residues: CASSQDIGGGGATNEKLFF. The CDR3 DNA sequence: TGTGCCAGCAGCCAAGATATCGGAGGGGGGGGCGCAACTAATGAAAAACTGTTTTTT.

This clonotype showed up just once. The chain carries TRBV28 and TRBJ1-2, with D unresolved. V dropped 7 bases and J dropped 3 bases, with 9 bases sitting between them. The CDR3 has 12 residues. Looked up from germline, CDR1 is MDHEN and CDR2 is SYDVKM. The CDR3 sequence is CASNGRYYGYTF. DNA for the CDR3: TGTGCCAGCAATGGACGTTACTATGGCTACACCTTC.